The clone carrying this T cell receptor beta chain has a handful of counts. Trimming took 2 bases from V and 2 from J, leaving 16 bases between them. The CDR3 consists of 16 residues. Germline CDR1 is SGHTA and CDR2 is FQGTGA. One entry per CDR3 protein, called by TCRdb with MiXCR from the RT-PCR reads. Of about a million distinct CDR3 sequences listed, around 17% were seen once; the top ten hold around 6%. This record belongs to a study of patients and donors after allogeneic stem cell transplantation. This receptor was obtained from a human donor who was either an allogeneic HSCT recipient or a stem cell or donor lymphocyte infusion donor (not recorded which). It is not recorded whose cells these are; they may come from a transplant donor. The sequenced sample consisted of blood, either unsorted or a sorted T cell fraction (not recorded which). The V call is TRBV7-3, the J call TRBJ2-7; D gene unclear. CDR3 sequence reads: CASSLYPRATPYEQYF. The CDR3 bases are TGTGCCAGCAGCTTATATCCCCGAGCCACCCCCTACGAGCAGTACTTC.